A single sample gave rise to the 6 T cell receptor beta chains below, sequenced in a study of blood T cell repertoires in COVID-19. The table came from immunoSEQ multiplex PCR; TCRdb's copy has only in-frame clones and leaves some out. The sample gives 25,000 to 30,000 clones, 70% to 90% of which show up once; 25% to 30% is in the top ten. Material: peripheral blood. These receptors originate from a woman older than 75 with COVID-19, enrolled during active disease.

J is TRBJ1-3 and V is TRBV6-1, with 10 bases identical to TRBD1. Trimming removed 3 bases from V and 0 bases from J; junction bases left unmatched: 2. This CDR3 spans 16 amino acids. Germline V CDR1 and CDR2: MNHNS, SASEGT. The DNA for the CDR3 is TGTGCCAGCAGTGAGGGACAGGGGAGCTCTGGAAACACCATATATTTT. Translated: CASSEGQGSSGNTIYF.

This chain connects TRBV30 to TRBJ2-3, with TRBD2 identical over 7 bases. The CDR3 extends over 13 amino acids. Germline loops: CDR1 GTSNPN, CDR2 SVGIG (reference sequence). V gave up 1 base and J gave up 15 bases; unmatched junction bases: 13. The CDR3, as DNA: TGTGCCTGGAGTGCAGCAATGGGGGGGGTCAGATATTTT. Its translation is CAWSAAMGGVRYF.

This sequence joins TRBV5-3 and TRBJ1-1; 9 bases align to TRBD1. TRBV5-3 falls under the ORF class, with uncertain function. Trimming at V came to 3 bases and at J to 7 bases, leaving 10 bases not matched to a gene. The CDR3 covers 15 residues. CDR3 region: CARSSWTGAESEAFF. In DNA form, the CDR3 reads TGTGCCAGAAGCTCCTGGACAGGGGCCGAGAGTGAAGCTTTCTTT.

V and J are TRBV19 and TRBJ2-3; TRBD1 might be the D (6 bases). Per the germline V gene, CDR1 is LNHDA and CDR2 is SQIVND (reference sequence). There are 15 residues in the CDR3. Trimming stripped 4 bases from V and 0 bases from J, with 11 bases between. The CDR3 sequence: CASSSWGPSTDTQYF. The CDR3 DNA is TGTGCCAGTAGTAGCTGGGGGCCTAGCACAGATACGCAGTATTTT.

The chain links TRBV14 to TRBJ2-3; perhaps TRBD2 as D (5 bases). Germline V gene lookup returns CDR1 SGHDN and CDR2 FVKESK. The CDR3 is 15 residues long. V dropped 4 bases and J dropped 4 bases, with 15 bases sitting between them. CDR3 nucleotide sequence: TGTGCCAGCAGCCGGTCCGCCCGGGGTTCAGATACGCAGTATTTT. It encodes CASSRSARGSDTQYF.

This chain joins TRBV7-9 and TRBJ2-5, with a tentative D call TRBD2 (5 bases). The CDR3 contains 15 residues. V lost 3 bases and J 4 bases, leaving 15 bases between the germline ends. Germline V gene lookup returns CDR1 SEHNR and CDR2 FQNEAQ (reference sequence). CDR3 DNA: TGTGCCAGCAGCTTTAGCGTGGTCCCGGGAGAGACCCAGTACTTC. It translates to CASSFSVVPGETQYF. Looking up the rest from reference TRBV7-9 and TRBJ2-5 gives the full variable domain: DTGVSQNPRHKITKRGQNVTFRCDPISEHNRLYWYRQTLGQGPEFLTYFQNEAQLEKSRLLSDRFSAERPKGSFSTLEIQRTEQGDSAMYLCASSFSVVPGETQYFGPGTRLLVL.